This passage covers 26 T cell receptor beta chains from one sample sequenced in a study of beta chain features in type 1 diabetes. Reverse transcribing all isolated RNA meant expressed TCRB transcripts were sequenced. Method: immunoSEQ multiplex PCR; TCRdb's copy keeps in-frame clones and lacks some. The repertoire holds hundreds of thousands of clones, with around 9.6% as singletons. The specimen sequenced was naive CD4+ T cells from blood. These receptor sequences come from a woman aged 18-29 years in good health.

V is TRBV29-1 and J is TRBJ2-2; 7 bases agree with TRBD1. The CDR3 totals 14 residues. Germline CDR1 reads SQVTM; CDR2 reads ANQGSEA. Losses at the gene ends were 7 bases for V and 1 base for J; bases not matched to a gene: 6. In DNA, the CDR3 is TGCAGCGCTCAACGGGACAGGAACACCGGGGAGCTGTTTTTT. Its translation: CSAQRDRNTGELFF.

This clone has only a few counts. The CDR3 loop is CASSPDMGNEQFF. The CDR3, as DNA: TGTGCCAGCAGCCCGGACATGGGGAATGAGCAGTTCTTC. This rearrangement joins TRBV6-5 to TRBJ2-1; D possibly corresponds to TRBD1 (5 bases). Germline lookup yields CDR1 MNHEY and CDR2 SVGAGI. This CDR3 contains 13 residues. V was shortened by 6 bases and J by 7 bases, with 13 bases between the two germline ends.

A few counts support this clone. The chain joins TRBV7-9 to TRBJ2-7; 9 bases are a match to TRBD1. V dropped 5 bases and J dropped 4; count of bases not matched to a gene: 15. This CDR3 has 17 residues. Per germline, CDR1 SEHNR and CDR2 FQNEAQ (reference sequence). CDR3 amino acids: CASSPFHLDRGRYEQYF. Written as DNA, the CDR3 is TGTGCCAGCAGCCCCTTCCATTTGGACAGGGGAAGATACGAGCAGTACTTC. The full variable domain, rest sourced from reference TRBV7-9 and TRBJ2-7, is DTGVSQNPRHKITKRGQNVTFRCDPISEHNRLYWYRQTLGQGPEFLTYFQNEAQLEKSRLLSDRFSAERPKGSFSTLEIQRTEQGDSAMYLCASSPFHLDRGRYEQYFGPGTRLTVT.

DNA for the CDR3: TGTGCCAGTAGTAGCGGGAGTGGGGGCACAGATACGCAGTATTTT. Protein: CASSSGSGGTDTQYF. The chain combines TRBV2 with TRBJ2-3, with TRBD2 matching over 9 bases. CDR3 length: 15 residues. With 9 bases clipped from V and 1 base from J, the junction kept 8 bases outside the gene matches. Germline lookup yields CDR1 SNHLY and CDR2 FYNNEI.

This clone was detected a few times. The chain couples TRBV15 to TRBJ2-1; possibly TRBD2 for D (7 bases). This CDR3 spans 13 amino acids. Trimming cost V 3 bases and J 9 bases, with 12 bases left between them. The germline gives CDR1 LNHNV, CDR2 YYDKDF (reference sequence). For the CDR3, the DNA is TGTGCCACCAGCAGGGGGGGGGCGGGTGAGCAGTTCTTC. It encodes CATSRGGAGEQFF.

The chain recombines TRBV30 with TRBJ1-6, with a tentative D call TRBD1 (6 bases). The germline V and J ends were trimmed by 3 bases and 5 bases, with 11 bases remaining between them. Germline V gene lookup returns CDR1 GTSNPN and CDR2 SVGIG (reference sequence). This CDR3 is built from 14 residues. The CDR3 region has the DNA TGTGCCTGGAGGCTTAAGGGGGATAATTCACCCCTCCACTTT. It is translated as CAWRLKGDNSPLHF.

This clone was seen more than once but under ten times. Other DNA sequences in this specimen translate into the identical CDR3. The rearrangement uses TRBV25-1 and TRBJ2-1; a weak D match, TRBD1 (5 bases). There are 17 residues in the CDR3. The V end lost 3 bases, the J end lost 1 base, and 16 bases lay between the germline ends. Germline V gene data show CDR1 as MGHDK and CDR2 as SYGVNS. CDR3 in DNA: TGTGCCAGCAGTGATGCCCTCGGGTACAGGTCCTACAATGAGCAGTTCTTC. As protein: CASSDALGYRSYNEQFF.

CDR3 protein: CAWSYGDIGQPQHF. The CDR3 DNA sequence: TGTGCCTGGAGTTATGGGGACATAGGACAGCCCCAGCATTTT. V usage is TRBV30 and J usage is TRBJ1-5, with a tentative D call TRBD1 (6 bases). The germline gives CDR1 GTSNPN, CDR2 SVGIG (reference sequence). Trimming cost V 2 bases and J 7 bases, with 15 bases left between them. The CDR3 totals 14 residues.

The chain uses TRBV18 and TRBJ2-5, with 7 bases aligning to TRBD1. Germline V gives CDR1 KGHSH, CDR2 LQKENI. This CDR3 comprises 16 residues. Unmatched junction bases numbered 9, after V lost 3 bases and J lost 2 bases. This CDR3 is CASSPGDRERQETQYF. The CDR3 nucleotides are TGTGCCAGCTCACCGGGCGACAGGGAGCGGCAAGAGACCCAGTACTTC.

The chain uses TRBV6-1 and TRBJ1-5, with a weak D call TRBD1 (5 bases). Looked up from germline, CDR1 is MNHNS and CDR2 is SASEGT. V lost 7 bases and J 4 bases, leaving 11 bases between the germline ends. This CDR3 region has 13 residues. This chain's CDR3 is CASIRGSNQPQHF. The DNA of the CDR3 is TGTGCCAGCATTCGGGGGAGTAATCAGCCCCAGCATTTT.

This clone has only a few counts. The chain's CDR3 is CAWSGTTVNTEAFF. Written as DNA, the CDR3 is TGTGCCTGGTCCGGGACAACCGTGAACACTGAAGCTTTCTTT. J is TRBJ1-1 and V is TRBV30; D may be TRBD1 (6 bases). V lost 5 bases, J lost 0 bases, and 13 bases lay in between. The CDR3 length is 14 residues. Looked up from germline, CDR1 is GTSNPN and CDR2 is SVGIG (reference sequence).

The chain couples TRBV2 to TRBJ1-4; TRBD1 is a possible D gene (6 bases). Germline values: CDR1 SNHLY, CDR2 FYNNEI. CDR3 length: 15 residues. The V gene lost 6 bases and the J gene lost 8 bases, with 19 bases spanning the gap. CDR3 sequence (DNA): TGTGCCAGCAGCCCATCACAGGGACGTGCAGAAAAACTGTTTTTT. Translated, it gives CASSPSQGRAEKLFF.

DNA for the CDR3: TGTGCCAGCAGTGAGGGACAGGGGCTTTATGGCTACACCTTC. It encodes CASSEGQGLYGYTF. The gene calls are TRBV25-1 and TRBJ1-2, with 10 bases identical to TRBD1. The CDR3 length is 14 residues. The germline CDR1 and CDR2 sequences are MGHDK and SYGVNS. V gave up 3 bases and J gave up 5 bases; unmatched junction bases: 3.

This clone was picked up a small number of times. J is TRBJ1-1 and V is TRBV7-2, with unresolved D. Germline V gives CDR1 SGHTA, CDR2 FQGNSA. V shed 7 bases and J shed 3 bases, with 15 bases lying between them. The CDR3 sequence is 14 residues long. CDR3 sequence reads: CASNPLVKHTEAFF. The DNA of the CDR3 is TGTGCCAGCAACCCTCTGGTGAAGCACACTGAAGCTTTCTTT.

This clone was counted a few times. V is TRBV21-1 and J is TRBJ2-3; the table's D call TRBD2 went unverified against the DNA. TRBV21-1 is shown as a pseudogene. This CDR3 is 14 amino acids long. This chain's CDR3 is CASRNREGTDTQYF. CDR3 DNA: TGTGCCAGCAGGAATCGGGAAGGCACAGATACGCAGTATTTT.

This clone was seen a handful of times. This chain connects TRBV30 to TRBJ1-5, with a weak D call TRBD1 (5 bases). Between the trimmed V and J ends, which lost 0 bases and 2 bases, there was a span of 11 bases. CDR3 length: 15 amino acids. Germline CDR1 is GTSNPN and CDR2 is SVGIG (reference sequence). The CDR3 DNA sequence: TGTGCCTGGAGTGTACTGGGGGGTCGCAATCAGCCCCAGCATTTT. This encodes CAWSVLGGRNQPQHF.

In this sample, this clone turned up a few times. The chain couples TRBV28 to TRBJ1-2; no firm D call. The CDR3 loop spans 12 amino acids. The V end lost 5 bases, the J end lost 9 bases, and 13 bases lay between the germline ends. Germline CDR1 is MDHEN and CDR2 is SYDVKM. The CDR3 DNA sequence: TGTGCCAGCAGTAGTCGGGGTTTTCGCTACACCTTC. As protein: CASSSRGFRYTF.

The rearrangement links TRBV30 to TRBJ1-1; TRBD1 aligns across 8 bases. J gave up 10 bases and V 4 bases, and 14 bases lay outside the gene matches. Germline V CDR1 and CDR2: GTSNPN, SVGIG (reference sequence). The CDR3 spans 14 residues. The CDR3 nucleotides read TGTGCCTGGATTATACCGGGACAGGCAGCAGGAGCTTTCTTT. This translates into CAWIIPGQAAGAFF.

Ten or more counts support this clone. The rearrangement uses TRBV4-2 and TRBJ2-1; 12 nucleotides agree with TRBD2. CDR1 and CDR2 from the germline V gene are LGHNA and YNFKEQ. The CDR3 has 15 residues. V lost 5 bases to trimming and J lost 7 bases; unmatched junction nucleotides: 6. The CDR3 DNA follows: TGTGCCAGCAGCAATCGACTAGCGGGAGTTAATGAGCAGTTCTTC. Translating gives CASSNRLAGVNEQFF.

This clone has only a few counts. The V call is TRBV5-5, the J call TRBJ2-6, with a weak D call TRBD1 (5 bases). The CDR3 extends over 15 amino acids. CDR1 is SGHKS, CDR2 YYEKEE, per germline (reference sequence). V gave up 1 base and J gave up 0 bases, with 5 bases separating them. CDR3 nucleotide sequence: TGTGCCAGCAGCTTGAGGGGCTCTGGGGCCAACGTCCTGACTTTC. Amino acid sequence: CASSLRGSGANVLTF.

This clone was found a few times. The rearrangement uses TRBV30 and TRBJ1-1; TRBD1 agrees at 7 bases. CDR3 length equals 13 residues. V trimming: 2 bases; J trimming: 7 bases; junction bases outside the gene matches: 7. Looked up from germline, CDR1 is GTSNPN and CDR2 is SVGIG (reference sequence). CDR3 nucleotides: TGTGCCTGGAGTACCCGGACAGGCCTTGAAGCTTTCTTT. Its translation: CAWSTRTGLEAFF.

This clone was counted only a few times. The gene calls are TRBV29-1 and TRBJ2-1; 9 bases align to TRBD1. This CDR3 region has 14 residues. Germline assignment: CDR1 SQVTM and CDR2 ANQGSEA. Trimming took 7 bases from V and 4 from J; bases not matched to a gene: 8. CDR3 bases: TGCAGCGATCAGGGACAGGGATTATACAATGAGCAGTTCTTC. Translating it yields CSDQGQGLYNEQFF.

DNA for the CDR3: TGCGCCAGCAGCTTGGAACGGACGCGGGCGGTGGGAAATCAGCCCCAGCATTTT. As protein: CASSLERTRAVGNQPQHF. The chain recombines TRBV5-1 with TRBJ1-5, with D uncertain. The V gene's germline CDR1 is SGHRS and CDR2 YFSETQ. This CDR3 has 18 amino acids. V was pared by 0 bases and J by 4 bases, with 20 bases between. Variable domain in full (rest from reference TRBV5-1 and TRBJ1-5): KAGVTQTPRYLIKTRGQQVTLSCSPISGHRSVSWYQQTPGQGLQFLFEYFSETQRNKGNFPGRFSGRQFSNSRSEMNVSTLELGDSALYLCASSLERTRAVGNQPQHFGDGTRLSIL.

This clone has only a few counts. The junction does not match germline at one end; this may be a read error. The sample carries other DNA sequences with the same CDR3. The chain has TRBV4-1 and TRBJ2-7, with 12 bases matching TRBD2. CDR1 MGHRA and CDR2 YSYEKL come from the germline V gene. The CDR3 covers 15 residues. CDR3 residues: CASSRLAGGPNEQYF. In DNA form, the CDR3 reads TGTGCCAGCAGCCGGCTAGCGGGAGGGCCCAACGAGCAGTACTTC.

There are a few counts of this clone. The V gene is TRBV10-3, the J gene TRBJ2-5; D might be TRBD2 (5 bases). The CDR3 spans 13 residues. The germline gives CDR1 ENHRY, CDR2 SYGVKD. Trimming pared 10 bases from V and 5 bases from J, leaving 17 bases between. The CDR3 DNA reads TGTGCCACCACCCGGGATCGGGCGGAGACCCAGTACTTC. Protein: CATTRDRAETQYF.

This clone has a handful of counts. The chain combines TRBV5-1 with TRBJ2-4, with 7 bases aligning to TRBD1. Unmatched junction bases numbered 10, after V lost 5 bases and J lost 2 bases. The CDR3 contains 16 residues. In germline, CDR1 is SGHRS, CDR2 YFSETQ. Here the CDR3 reads CASSGGQSSSKNIQYF. The CDR3 coding sequence is TGCGCCAGCAGTGGGGGACAGAGTAGCTCCAAAAACATTCAGTACTTC. Variable domain in full (rest from reference TRBV5-1 and TRBJ2-4): KAGVTQTPRYLIKTRGQQVTLSCSPISGHRSVSWYQQTPGQGLQFLFEYFSETQRNKGNFPGRFSGRQFSNSRSEMNVSTLELGDSALYLCASSGGQSSSKNIQYFGAGTRLSVL.